This T cell receptor beta chain was observed in a study of Graves' ophthalmopathy and Graves' hyperthyroidism. Notes on the study in general: Sensitivity reached less than 71% and specificity about 78% when the model predicted ophthalmopathy progression.

The CDR3 length is 12 residues. V was trimmed by 6 bases and J by 1 base, leaving 9 bases between them. CDR1 and CDR2 (germline): DFQATT, SNEGSKA (reference sequence). The sequenced template was RNA, covering the TCR beta CDR3 region. First-round RT-PCR employed HTBI primers, with a second-round multiplex PCR after it. TCRdb independently ran MiXCR on the multiplex PCR reads; one entry per CDR3 protein. The sample has under 350,000 distinct CDR3 sequences; roughly 16% are singletons. This clonotype was picked up many times. Its antigen is as yet unknown. The gene calls are TRBV20-1 and TRBJ1-1, with D uncertain. The sequencing sample was made of peripheral blood. This clonotype was obtained from an adult man with Graves' ophthalmopathy. CDR3 sequence (DNA): TGCAGTGCAAAGGGCCAGAACACTGAAGCTTTCTTT. It specifies CSAKGQNTEAFF.